This T cell receptor (beta chain) was sequenced in a study of T cell clones after liver transplantation (dated by TCRdb to between 2019 and 2020). Concerning the study at large: The samples were obtained from ITN030ST, a randomized trial that attempted immunosuppression withdrawal within 2 years after liver transplantation. Of the eight recipients, three were HCV-positive, while the remaining recipients had been transplanted for non-autoimmune, non-viral indications. No induction therapy was given to the subjects, and standard immunosuppression was administered until randomization at 12-24 months post-transplant. A cohort of 8 liver transplant recipients was studied, of whom 3 were classified as tolerant and 5 as non-tolerant. Blood samples were collected pre-transplant, pre-randomization before withdrawal, and post-randomization after either full withdrawal or failed withdrawal. Tolerance was defined as complete withdrawal of immunosuppression for at least one year without a rise in liver enzymes beyond twice the upper limit of normal. As an antigen-independent comparator for donor-reactive sequences, third party-reactive TCRbeta sequences were also identified from pre-transplant MLRs. After a pre-transplant mixed lymphocyte reaction, TCRbeta sequencing was used to pinpoint donor-reactive T cell clones, which were subsequently tracked in post-transplant blood. Results and caveats for the whole study, not just this receptor: When repertoire turnover was taken into account, detection of donor-reactive sequences was significantly reduced in 7 of 8 subjects for CD4 and in 8 of 8 subjects for CD8. In 5 of 8 subjects, circulating donor-reactive CD4 TCRbeta sequences decreased significantly after transplant, regardless of tolerance or HCV status. Conclusions were preliminary, limited by small, heterogeneous patient numbers and non-standardized post-transplant time points. Because no allograft tissue specimens were available, donor-reactive T cells may have migrated into the graft instead of being deleted. Donor-reactive sequences declined more than third party-reactive ones, suggesting partial antigen-specific deletion unrelated to withdrawal success. In a couple of subjects, low numbers of available donor cells limited the measurable donor-reactive repertoire.

High-throughput TCRbeta CDR3 sequencing of frozen genomic DNA was performed by immunoSEQ, with PCR amplification, mapping, bias correction and internal controls included. The original methods were these. Only productive rearrangements were retained, with each unique TCRbeta sequence defined by its CDR3 nucleotide sequence together with its V and J gene. A sequence counted as donor-reactive only if the sequence showed at least 5-fold expansion in CFSE-low cells compared with unstimulated pre-transplant cells and had a frequency of at least 0.01%. Minimum frequency thresholds were set for each subject on the basis of the unstimulated sample with the lowest template count, so that a detection power of at least 90% was ensured. Jensen-Shannon divergence between the top 1000 TCRbeta sequences post-transplant and pre-transplant was used to measure repertoire turnover. Changes in detection of donor-reactive sequences were assessed with two-sided Fisher's exact tests. TCRdb holds this immuneACCESS table with in-frame rearrangements only. Some clones are missing; in checked studies, unresolved V genes explain under half, and the rest has no known cause. The V and J calls and clone size were taken over from that table, and D and trimming were inferred from the DNA. The sample includes roughly 70,000 clones, with under 90% observed a single time. The ten largest account for about 0.64% of the sample.

Read against the paper, the sample's time point label means: pre-transplant. Thawed unstimulated PBMCs were stained for CD3, CD4 and CD8 and FACS-sorted into CD3+CD4+ and CD3+CD8+ populations. All 8 studied subjects were randomized to immunosuppression withdrawal. The Qiagen DNeasy Blood and Tissue Kit was used for genomic DNA isolation. For this clone: This clone's antigen is unknown. There are no base qualities to consult, and no much larger clone falls within one base.

Inclusive of the bounding cysteine and phenylalanine, the CDR3 is 16 residues long. Solely the CDR3 DNA is kept, with 48 bases framed from the first base. Trimming takes 1 base from V and 8 bases from J, and the germline ends sit 20 bases apart. CDR1 MNHNS and CDR2 SASEGT were looked up in the germline V gene. The origin of this receptor is a human donor who received a liver transplant. Source: CD4+ T cells from blood, taken before liver transplant. The chain was built from TRBV6-1 and TRBJ1-1; a weak D assignment points to TRBD1 (5 bases agree). The sequenced DNA is TGTGCCAGCAGTGAAGAAGCCCACCACTGGGACCCCGAAGCTTTCTTT. Its coded protein is CASSEEAHHWDPEAFF.